Presented here are 17 T cell receptor beta chains from one specimen sequenced in a study of response to subunit inactivated influenza vaccine. From the RT-PCR reads, TCRdb called clonotypes with MiXCR, one entry per CDR3 protein. Among 200,000 to 300,000 distinct CDR3 sequences listed, 12% were seen once. The material sequenced was non-naive T cells sorted from PBMCs, taken roughly 2 weeks before vaccination. Receptors originate from a middle-aged man who received an inactivated influenza vaccine.

This clonotype came up a few times. This chain uses TRBV3-1 with TRBJ2-3; 8 bases align to TRBD2. In germline, CDR1 is LGHDT, CDR2 YNNKEL (reference sequence). J was trimmed by 2 bases and V by 1 base; bases with no gene match: 5. The CDR3 extends over 16 amino acids. In nucleotides, the CDR3 is TGTGCCAGCAGCCAAGCCGCGACTAGCGCCACAGATACGCAGTATTTT. Protein product: CASSQAATSATDTQYF.

The chain joins TRBV7-3 to TRBJ2-3, with TRBD1 matching 10 bases. V shed 5 bases, J shed 1 base, and the junction held 3 bases outside the gene matches. This CDR3 contains 15 residues. The V gene's germline CDR1 is SGHTA and CDR2 FQGTGA. CDR3 bases: TGTGCCAGCAGCAAGACAGGGGGCGGCACAGATACGCAGTATTTT. Translated: CASSKTGGGTDTQYF.

This clonotype occurred a few times. The V call is TRBV7-2, the J call TRBJ2-1; D gene unclear. Germline V lookup: CDR1 SGHTA, CDR2 FQGNSA. The CDR3 sequence is 16 residues long. Trimming cost V 2 bases and J 5 bases, with 16 bases left between them. Here the CDR3 DNA reads TGTGCCAGCAGCTTACAGGTAGGCCGGTGGAACAATGAGCAGTTCTTC. It translates to CASSLQVGRWNNEQFF.

This clonotype has a handful of counts. This chain links TRBV5-1 with TRBJ2-5; D is perhaps TRBD1 (6 bases). Looked up from germline, CDR1 is SGHRS and CDR2 is YFSETQ. The CDR3 is 17 amino acids. V was clipped by 4 bases and J by 0 bases, with 19 bases between them. The CDR3 protein is CASSTEQGWADQETQYF. CDR3 nucleotide sequence: TGCGCCAGCAGCACAGAACAGGGCTGGGCAGACCAAGAGACCCAGTACTTC.

This clonotype was recorded a few times. The chain links TRBV12-3 or TRBV12-4 to TRBJ2-7; D is uncertain. Trimming removed 3 bases from V and 7 bases from J, with 13 bases in between. This CDR3 is built from 13 residues. As DNA, the CDR3 is TGTGCCAGCAGTTTTTTGAGTGGGCGGGAGCAGTACTTC. It translates to CASSFLSGREQYF.

This clonotype was recorded many times. This chain links TRBV7-9 with TRBJ2-5; TRBD2 matches at 8 bases. The length of the CDR3 is 14 residues. CDR1 SEHNR and CDR2 FQNEAQ come from the germline V gene (reference sequence). V was pared by 5 bases and J by 3 bases, with 5 bases of the junction left unmatched. Here the CDR3 reads CASSVLAAEETQYF. The CDR3 region has the DNA TGTGCCAGCAGCGTACTAGCGGCTGAAGAGACCCAGTACTTC.

This clonotype was detected only a few times. This chain links TRBV20-1 with TRBJ2-7; weak D call: TRBD2 (6 bases). The CDR3 consists of 15 residues. V gave up 0 bases and J gave up 1 base, with 13 bases separating them. Germline CDR1 is DFQATT and CDR2 is SNEGSKA (reference sequence). This CDR3 is CSARDRGRNSYEQYF. CDR3 nucleotide sequence: TGCAGTGCTAGAGATCGAGGGAGGAATTCCTACGAGCAGTACTTC.

V is TRBV7-3 and J is TRBJ2-5; either TRBD1 or TRBD2 may fit D (5 bases each). Trimming removed 2 bases from V and 0 bases from J, with 10 bases in between. CDR3 length: 15 residues. Per the germline V gene, CDR1 is SGHTA and CDR2 is FQGTGA. CDR3 DNA: TGTGCCAGCAGCTTACTAGGGACGGACCAAGAGACCCAGTACTTC. It yields the protein CASSLLGTDQETQYF.

This clonotype has more than one count but fewer than ten. The chain has TRBV30 and TRBJ1-2, with D maybe TRBD1 (5 bases). This CDR3 has 11 amino acids. Trimming stripped 7 bases from V and 8 bases from J, with 14 bases between. Germline V gives CDR1 GTSNPN, CDR2 SVGIG (reference sequence). The CDR3 DNA reads as TGTGCCTTAGCCAGGGCCGGGGGCTACACCTTC. Protein product: CALARAGGYTF.

This clonotype occurred a few times. The chain employs TRBV28 and TRBJ1-2; D possibly corresponds to TRBD1 (6 bases). Looked up from germline, CDR1 is MDHEN and CDR2 is SYDVKM. Trimming stripped 5 bases from V and 0 bases from J, with 25 bases between. The CDR3 consists of 19 residues. The CDR3 loop reads CASSSSGWRGKTSNYGYTF. The CDR3 DNA sequence: TGTGCCAGCAGTAGCTCTGGTTGGAGGGGGAAAACTTCTAACTATGGCTACACCTTC.

Only a few counts were recorded for this clonotype. The chain joins TRBV12-3 or TRBV12-4 to TRBJ2-7, with 7 bases matching TRBD2. Trimming took 6 bases from V and 5 from J; bases not matched to a gene: 10. The CDR3 sequence is 14 residues long. The CDR3 sequence is CASSPGLTLDEQYF. In DNA form, the CDR3 reads TGTGCCAGCAGCCCGGGACTAACGCTGGACGAGCAGTACTTC.

This clonotype turned up a few times. The rearrangement joins TRBV5-4 to TRBJ2-3, with D unresolved. This CDR3 contains 14 residues. Deletions cut 3 bases from V and 0 bases from J, with 8 bases between. Per the germline V gene, CDR1 is SGHNT and CDR2 is YYREEE (reference sequence). The DNA of the CDR3 is TGTGCCAGCAGCTCCCACCACAGCACAGATACGCAGTATTTT. Encoded protein: CASSSHHSTDTQYF.

V gene TRBV3-1 combines with J gene TRBJ2-6, with 8 bases that match TRBD1. With 4 bases clipped from V and 0 bases from J, the junction kept 5 bases outside the gene matches. Germline V gene data show CDR1 as LGHDT and CDR2 as YNNKEL (reference sequence). The CDR3 totals 17 residues. CDR3 protein: CASSPQGAYSGANVLTF. For the CDR3, the DNA is TGTGCCAGCAGCCCCCAGGGGGCCTACTCTGGGGCCAACGTCCTGACTTTC.

This clonotype has more than one count but fewer than ten. The chain carries TRBV7-3 and TRBJ2-1; D possibly corresponds to TRBD2 (5 bases). The CDR3 runs to 13 residues. V was clipped by 5 bases and J by 8 bases, with 13 bases between them. Germline loops: CDR1 SGHTA, CDR2 FQGTGA. The CDR3 here is CASSAQPGDEQFF. CDR3 sequence (DNA): TGTGCCAGCAGCGCCCAGCCCGGGGATGAGCAGTTCTTC.

Only a few counts were recorded for this clonotype. The V gene is TRBV18, the J gene TRBJ2-7; 7 nucleotides agree with TRBD1. Trimming removed 4 bases from V and 3 bases from J; junction bases left unmatched: 9. CDR3 length equals 15 residues. Germline values: CDR1 KGHSH, CDR2 LQKENI. This CDR3 is CASSRTGTVNYEQYF. The CDR3 DNA sequence: TGTGCCAGCTCACGAACGGGGACAGTAAACTACGAGCAGTACTTC.

The CDR3 here is CASSLDIGVQDTQYF. The CDR3 region has the DNA TGTGCCAGCAGCTTAGACATCGGTGTGCAAGATACGCAGTATTTT. The chain has TRBV13 and TRBJ2-3; D uncertain. V shed 1 base and J shed 5 bases, with 13 bases lying between them. The V gene's germline CDR1 is PRHDT and CDR2 FYEKMQ (reference sequence). This CDR3 has 15 amino acids.

This clonotype was counted at least ten times. V is TRBV29-1 and J is TRBJ2-3; 10 positions agree with TRBD2. The CDR3 sequence is 14 residues long. Germline assignment: CDR1 SQVTM and CDR2 ANQGSEA. V lost 4 bases, J lost 4 bases, and 5 bases stayed unmatched. This chain's CDR3 is CSVGTSGVSDTQYF. The CDR3 DNA is TGCAGCGTTGGCACTAGCGGGGTTTCAGATACGCAGTATTTT.